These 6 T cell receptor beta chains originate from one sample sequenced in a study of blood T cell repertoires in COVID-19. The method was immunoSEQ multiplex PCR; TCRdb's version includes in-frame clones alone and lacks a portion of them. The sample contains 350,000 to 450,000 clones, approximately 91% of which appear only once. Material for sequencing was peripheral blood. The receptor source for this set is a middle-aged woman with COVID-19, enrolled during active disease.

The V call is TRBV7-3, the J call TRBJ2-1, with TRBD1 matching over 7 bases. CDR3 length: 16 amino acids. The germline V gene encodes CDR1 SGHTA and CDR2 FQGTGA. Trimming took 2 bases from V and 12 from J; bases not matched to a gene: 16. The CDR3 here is CASSLAQQGYQSGQFF. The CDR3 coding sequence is TGTGCCAGCAGCTTAGCCCAACAGGGGTATCAGAGTGGGCAGTTCTTC. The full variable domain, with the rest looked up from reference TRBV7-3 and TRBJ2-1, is GAGVSQTPSNKVTEKGKYVELRCDPISGHTALYWYRQSLGQGPEFLIYFQGTGAADDSGLPNDRFFAVRPEGSVSTLKIQRTERGDSAVYLCASSLAQQGYQSGQFFGPGTRLTVL.

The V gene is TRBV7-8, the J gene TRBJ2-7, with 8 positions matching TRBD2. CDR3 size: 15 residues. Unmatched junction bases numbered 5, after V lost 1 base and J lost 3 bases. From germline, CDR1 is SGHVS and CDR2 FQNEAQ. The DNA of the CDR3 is TGTGCCAGCAGCTTAGTGCAGCGGGAGTACTACGAGCAGTACTTC. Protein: CASSLVQREYYEQYF.

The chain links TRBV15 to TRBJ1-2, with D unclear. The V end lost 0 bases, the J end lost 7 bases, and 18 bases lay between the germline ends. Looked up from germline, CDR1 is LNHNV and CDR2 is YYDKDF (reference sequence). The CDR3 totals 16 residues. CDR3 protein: CATSRDRSIGRGGYTF. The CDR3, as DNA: TGTGCCACCAGCAGAGATCGGTCTATCGGTCGGGGTGGCTACACCTTC.

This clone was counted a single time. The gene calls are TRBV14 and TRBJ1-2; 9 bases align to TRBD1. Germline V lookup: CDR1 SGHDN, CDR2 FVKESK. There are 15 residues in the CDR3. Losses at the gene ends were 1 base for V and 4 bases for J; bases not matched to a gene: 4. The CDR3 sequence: CASSQVGTGSYGYTF. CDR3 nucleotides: TGTGCCAGCAGCCAAGTGGGGACAGGGTCCTATGGCTACACCTTC.

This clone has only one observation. Here the CDR3 reads CASSLVGSFSNQPQHF. Here the CDR3 DNA reads TGTGCCAGCAGCTTAGTAGGGAGTTTTAGCAATCAGCCCCAGCATTTT. This chain joins TRBV7-2 and TRBJ1-5; D is unresolved. Per the germline V gene, CDR1 is SGHTA and CDR2 is FQGNSA. Trimming took off 1 base at V and 0 bases at J, with 10 bases between the two ends. The CDR3 extends over 16 amino acids.

The CDR3 reads CASSADRTGGASGYTF. CDR3 coding DNA: TGTGCCAGCAGCGCGGATAGGACAGGGGGCGCATCTGGCTACACCTTC. The rearrangement uses TRBV5-5 and TRBJ1-2; 11 positions match TRBD1. The V and J ends lost 4 bases and 7 bases, in that order; junction bases with no gene match: 12. The CDR3 sequence is 16 residues long. In germline, CDR1 is SGHKS, CDR2 YYEKEE (reference sequence).